Listed below are T cell receptor beta chains from one sample, sequenced in a study of T cell changes during pregnancy in multiple sclerosis. Assay used: immunoSEQ multiplex PCR; TCRdb lists only in-frame clones, some missing. The sample contains more than 80,000 clones, about 95% of which appear only once. Sequenced material: peripheral blood, taken in the second trimester of pregnancy. The origin of the receptors is a female donor with multiple sclerosis, enrolled in a pregnancy study. Both conserved end residues are part of each CDR3. D genes are given only for firm matches. A clone size is listed for some rows: how often the clone was seen (once, few, many), or a class if it is expanded.

clone size: .
CDR3 length: 15
D gene: .
J gene: TRBJ2-3
V gene: TRBV7-8
CDR3 DNA: TGTGCCAGCAGCATACTCGAGGTCCCCACAGATACGCAGTATTTT
CDR3 protein: CASSILEVPTDTQYF

clone size: few
CDR3 length: 17
D gene: TRBD2
J gene: TRBJ2-3
V gene: TRBV11-3
CDR3 DNA: TGTGCCAGCAGCCTTGCGGGGGGACTAGCGAGCACAGATACGCAGTATTTT
CDR3 protein: CASSLAGGLASTDTQYF

clone size: .
CDR3 length: 16
D gene: TRBD2
J gene: TRBJ2-3
V gene: TRBV25-1
CDR3 DNA: TGTGCCAGCAGTGACGTCAGACTAGCGGGCACAGATACGCAGTATTTT
CDR3 protein: CASSDVRLAGTDTQYF

clone size: once
CDR3 length: 15
D gene: .
J gene: TRBJ1-5
V gene: TRBV27
CDR3 DNA: TGTGCCAGCAGTTTATCGGGCCGGAACAATCAGCCCCAGCATTTT
CDR3 protein: CASSLSGRNNQPQHF

clone size: .
CDR3 length: 16
D gene: TRBD1
J gene: TRBJ2-3
V gene: TRBV9
CDR3 DNA: TGTGCCAGCAGCCCAAGGACAGGCCGAGGGACAGATACGCAGTATTTT
CDR3 protein: CASSPRTGRGTDTQYF

clone size: .
CDR3 length: 18
D gene: .
J gene: TRBJ2-7
V gene: TRBV14
CDR3 DNA: TGTGCCAGCAGCTATTTAAAGCCCGACATTGCAAGGTCCTACGAGCAGTACTTC
CDR3 protein: CASSYLKPDIARSYEQYF

clone size: .
CDR3 length: 13
D gene: .
J gene: TRBJ1-1
V gene: TRBV9
CDR3 DNA: TGTGCCAGCAGCGTAGTGAGGAACACTGAAGCTTTCTTT
CDR3 protein: CASSVVRNTEAFF

clone size: .
CDR3 length: 13
D gene: .
J gene: TRBJ2-7
V gene: TRBV7-9
CDR3 DNA: TGTGCCAGCAGCTTAAGTCAGATCTACGAGCAGTACTTC
CDR3 protein: CASSLSQIYEQYF

clone size: once
CDR3 length: 13
D gene: .
J gene: TRBJ1-2
V gene: TRBV27
CDR3 DNA: TGTGCCAGCAGTTTAAGGGGTAACTATGGCTACACCTTC
CDR3 protein: CASSLRGNYGYTF

clone size: .
CDR3 length: 15
D gene: TRBD1
J gene: TRBJ2-7
V gene: TRBV7-9
CDR3 DNA: TGTGCCAGCAGCCCCACAGGGGGGAAGTCCTACGAGCAGTACTTC
CDR3 protein: CASSPTGGKSYEQYF

clone size: .
CDR3 length: 18
D gene: TRBD2
J gene: TRBJ2-6
V gene: TRBV5-1
CDR3 DNA: TGCGCCAGCACCCCGGGAGGCAACCCAGGGTCTGGGGCCAACGTCCTGACTTTC
CDR3 protein: CASTPGGNPGSGANVLTF

clone size: .
CDR3 length: 15
D gene: TRBD1
J gene: TRBJ2-7
V gene: TRBV15
CDR3 DNA: TGTGCCACCAGCACCCCGGGACAGGACACCTACGAGCAGTACTTC
CDR3 protein: CATSTPGQDTYEQYF

clone size: .
CDR3 length: 13
D gene: .
J gene: TRBJ1-1
V gene: TRBV30
CDR3 DNA: TGTGCCTGGAGCCCGGGAACGGACACTGAAGCTTTCTTT
CDR3 protein: CAWSPGTDTEAFF

clone size: .
CDR3 length: 15
D gene: TRBD2
J gene: TRBJ2-7
V gene: TRBV4-1
CDR3 DNA: TGCGCCAGCAGCCACCAAAGGACTAGCGCCTACGAGCAGTACTTC
CDR3 protein: CASSHQRTSAYEQYF

clone size: once
CDR3 length: 16
D gene: TRBD1
J gene: TRBJ2-5
V gene: TRBV18
CDR3 DNA: TGTGCCAGCTCACCCCGGACAGGGTTTGGGGAAGAGACCCAGTACTTC
CDR3 protein: CASSPRTGFGEETQYF

clone size: .
CDR3 length: 14
D gene: TRBD1
J gene: TRBJ2-7
V gene: TRBV5-1
CDR3 DNA: TGCGCCAGCAGCGAGGCCGGGACAGGGCGGGAGCAGTACTTC
CDR3 protein: CASSEAGTGREQYF